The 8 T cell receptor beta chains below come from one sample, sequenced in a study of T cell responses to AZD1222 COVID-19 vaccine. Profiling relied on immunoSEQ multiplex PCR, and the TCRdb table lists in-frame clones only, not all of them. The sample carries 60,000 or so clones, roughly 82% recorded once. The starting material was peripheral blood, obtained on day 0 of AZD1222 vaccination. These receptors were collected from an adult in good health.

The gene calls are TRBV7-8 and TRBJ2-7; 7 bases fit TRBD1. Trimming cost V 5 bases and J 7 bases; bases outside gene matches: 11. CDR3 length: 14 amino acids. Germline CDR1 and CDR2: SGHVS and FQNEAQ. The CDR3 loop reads CASSTQTGSGEQYF. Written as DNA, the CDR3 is TGTGCCAGCAGCACCCAGACAGGGTCTGGGGAGCAGTACTTC.

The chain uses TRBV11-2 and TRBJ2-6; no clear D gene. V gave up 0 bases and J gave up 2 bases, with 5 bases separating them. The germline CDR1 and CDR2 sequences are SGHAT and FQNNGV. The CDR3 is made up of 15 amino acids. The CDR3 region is CASSLEVAGANVLTF. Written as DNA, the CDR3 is TGTGCCAGCAGCTTAGAGGTGGCTGGGGCCAACGTCCTGACTTTC.

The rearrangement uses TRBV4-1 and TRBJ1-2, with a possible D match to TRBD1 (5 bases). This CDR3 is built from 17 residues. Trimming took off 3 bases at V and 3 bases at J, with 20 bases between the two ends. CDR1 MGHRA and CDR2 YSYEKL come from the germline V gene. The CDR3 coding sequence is TGCGCCAGCAGCCAGCCCTTTAGGAGGCAGGGTCACTATGGCTACACCTTC. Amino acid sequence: CASSQPFRRQGHYGYTF.

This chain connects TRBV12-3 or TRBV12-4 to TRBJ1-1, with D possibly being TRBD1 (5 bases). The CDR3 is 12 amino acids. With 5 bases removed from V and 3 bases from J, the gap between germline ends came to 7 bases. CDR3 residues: CASSPGYTEAFF. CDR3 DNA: TGTGCCAGCAGTCCAGGGTACACTGAAGCTTTCTTT.

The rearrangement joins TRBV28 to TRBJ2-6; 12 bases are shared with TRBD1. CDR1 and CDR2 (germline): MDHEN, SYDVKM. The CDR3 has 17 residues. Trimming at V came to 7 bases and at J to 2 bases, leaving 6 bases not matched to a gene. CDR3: CASTGTGGKPGANVLTF. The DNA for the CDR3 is TGTGCCAGCACCGGGACAGGGGGCAAACCTGGGGCCAACGTCCTGACTTTC.

The CDR3 region is CASSVSGISTDTQYF. The CDR3 DNA is TGTGCCAGCAGTGTTAGCGGGATTTCCACAGATACGCAGTATTTT. The gene calls are TRBV6-4 and TRBJ2-3, with 8 bases identical to TRBD2. The CDR3 totals 15 residues. CDR1 is MRHNA and CDR2 is SNTAGT in the germline V gene. V shed 4 bases, J shed 2 bases, and the junction held 5 bases outside the gene matches.

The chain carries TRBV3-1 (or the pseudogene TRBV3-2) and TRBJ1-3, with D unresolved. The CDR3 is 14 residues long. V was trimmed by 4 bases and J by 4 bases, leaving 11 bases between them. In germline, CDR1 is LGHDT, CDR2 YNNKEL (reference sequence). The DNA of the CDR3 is TGTGCCAGCAGCCCCCTCGACTCCGGAAACACCATATATTTT. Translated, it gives CASSPLDSGNTIYF.

The CDR3 DNA sequence: TGCGCCAGCCGAAGGGACGGTAGCTCTGGAAACACCATATATTTT. Translated: CASRRDGSSGNTIYF. This rearrangement joins TRBV5-1 to TRBJ1-3, with D maybe TRBD1 (5 bases). Looked up from germline, CDR1 is SGHRS and CDR2 is YFSETQ. The length of the CDR3 is 15 residues. The ends were cut back, 7 bases at V and 0 bases at J, with 14 bases in the middle.